These 8 T cell receptor beta chains were sequenced from one sample in a study of blood T cell repertoires in COVID-19. Libraries were prepared by immunoSEQ multiplex PCR; TCRdb keeps only in-frame clonotypes and omits some of them. The profile covers about 150,000 clones, with roughly 90% appearing a single time and about 3% taken by the ten largest. Source material: peripheral blood. These receptors originate from a man between 60 and 75 years old with acute or convalescent COVID-19.

The V and J genes are TRBV24-1 and TRBJ2-7, with 8 nucleotides matching TRBD1. V gave up 5 bases and J gave up 0 bases; unmatched junction bases: 5. The CDR3 is 15 residues long. Looked up from germline, CDR1 is KGHDR and CDR2 is SFDVKD. CDR3 residues: CATSASGQGSYEQYF. The CDR3 DNA reads as TGTGCCACCAGTGCCTCCGGACAGGGCTCCTACGAGCAGTACTTC.

The chain uses TRBV3-1 (or the pseudogene TRBV3-2) and TRBJ1-1; no definite D call. The CDR3 spans 17 residues. The ends were cut back, 4 bases at V and 1 base at J, with 19 bases in the middle. Per the germline V gene, CDR1 is LGHDT and CDR2 is YNNKEL (reference sequence). The CDR3 here is CASSRVVGRLANTEAFF. As DNA, the CDR3 is TGTGCCAGCAGCCGGGTGGTTGGGCGCTTGGCGAACACTGAAGCTTTCTTT.

The J gene is TRBJ1-1, the V gene TRBV24-1; D is possibly TRBD1 (5 bases). The germline CDR1 and CDR2 sequences are KGHDR and SFDVKD. The CDR3 covers 13 residues. Trimming stripped 3 bases from V and 10 bases from J, with 14 bases between. The CDR3 loop is CATSDGRGLLAFF. Here the CDR3 DNA reads TGTGCCACCAGTGATGGAAGGGGACTGCTAGCTTTCTTT.

This clone was counted a few times. This chain joins TRBV13 and TRBJ1-6; 7 bases are shared with TRBD1. The J segment lost 6 bases and the V segment lost 5 bases, leaving 4 bases of the junction unmatched. Germline assignment: CDR1 PRHDT and CDR2 FYEKMQ (reference sequence). There are 14 residues in the CDR3. The DNA of the CDR3 is TGTGCCAGCAGCATCACAGGGGTTAATTCACCCCTCCACTTT. It translates to CASSITGVNSPLHF.

This chain connects TRBV6-6 to TRBJ2-2; D gene ambiguous. The germline V gene has CDR1 MNHNY and CDR2 SVGAGI (reference sequence). This CDR3 spans 14 amino acids. V lost 0 bases, J lost 6 bases, and 8 bases lay in between. CDR3 in DNA: TGTGCCAGCAGTTACTCGATAACAGCCGGGGAGCTGTTTTTT. As protein: CASSYSITAGELFF.

The V call is TRBV12-5, the J call TRBJ2-5, with D perhaps TRBD2 (5 bases). Looked up from germline, CDR1 is LGHNT and CDR2 is FRNRAP. V was pared by 0 bases and J by 5 bases, with 25 bases between. This CDR3 region has 19 residues. Written as DNA, the CDR3 is TGTGCTAGTGGTTTGGTAGGGCGTTGGTTCAGGAGGACCCGGGAGACCCAGTACTTC. This translates into CASGLVGRWFRRTRETQYF.

The chain couples TRBV2 to TRBJ2-1; the match to TRBD2 covers 9 bases. Germline V gives CDR1 SNHLY, CDR2 FYNNEI. Trimming took 3 bases from V and 7 from J; bases not matched to a gene: 10. CDR3 length equals 16 residues. As DNA, the CDR3 is TGTGCCAGCAGTGAGGGAGGCGGGGGGGCGTGGAATGAGCAGTTCTTC. This gives the protein CASSEGGGGAWNEQFF.

The chain has TRBV24-1 and TRBJ2-2, with no clear D. The germline V and J ends were trimmed by 2 bases and 2 bases, with 11 bases remaining between them. The CDR3 sequence is 16 residues long. CDR1 and CDR2 (germline): KGHDR, SFDVKD. This chain's CDR3 is CATSDSGAGNTGELFF. The DNA of the CDR3 is TGTGCCACCAGTGATTCAGGTGCAGGCAACACCGGGGAGCTGTTTTTT.